This is a list of T cell receptor beta chains from one sample in a study of regulatory dendritic cells for organ transplantation. Clones were read by immunoSEQ multiplex PCR, and TCRdb kept only the in-frame ones, dropping some. The sample records 22,000 or so clones, around three quarters being singletons. Source material: memory CD4+ T cells from blood. Receptors originate from a human donor in good health. The CDR3 runs from the conserved cysteine through the conserved F or W. D genes are given only for firm matches. The listing skips clone size in some rows; elsewhere it reads once, few, many or a size class.

J gene,V gene,D gene,clone size,CDR3 protein
TRBJ2-3,TRBV5-8,TRBD1,.,CASSFTGGFVDTQYF
TRBJ2-5,TRBV12-5,TRBD1,.,CASGLDSRGRETQYF
TRBJ2-2,TRBV5-1,TRBD1,.,CASSLQGETGELFF
TRBJ2-1,TRBV5-4,.,once,CASSLESGSSYNEQFF
TRBJ1-1,TRBV5-1,.,.,CASSLNLGSEAFF
TRBJ1-2,TRBV5-6,.,.,CASSLGATAGYGYTF
TRBJ2-7,TRBV7-8,.,.,CASSSRGRSYEQYF
TRBJ2-5,TRBV10-2,TRBD1,.,CASSDGARGNQETQYF
TRBJ2-5,TRBV11-1,TRBD2,few,CASSLALAGEETQYF
TRBJ2-6,TRBV9,.,.,CASSVLGSGANVLTF
TRBJ2-2,TRBV10-3,.,.,CAISVDRSTGELFF
TRBJ1-1,TRBV7-9,.,.,CASSSRVPNTEAFF
TRBJ1-2,TRBV28,.,.,CASLPAQGVYGYTF
TRBJ2-3,TRBV11-3,.,.,CASSPPRGDTQYF
TRBJ2-2,TRBV5-1,.,.,CASSRPGTGELFF
TRBJ2-3,TRBV7-2,TRBD2,.,CASSLVLAGGSDTQYF
TRBJ1-4,TRBV7-9,TRBD1,.,CASSLSTGGFEKLFF
TRBJ2-1,TRBV5-6,TRBD1,.,CASTLDRGWRTYNEQFF
TRBJ2-1,TRBV6-5,.,few,CASSYGSSYNEQFF
TRBJ1-4,TRBV7-2,.,.,CASSPDSHNEKLFF
TRBJ1-2,TRBV2,TRBD1,.,CASKVGTGGYGYTF
TRBJ1-2,TRBV7-9,TRBD1,few,CASTRDRAYGYTF
TRBJ2-3,TRBV5-1,TRBD1,.,CASSVTGADTQYF
TRBJ2-3,TRBV25-1,TRBD1,once,CASSVTGVNTQYF
TRBJ2-3,TRBV29-1,.,.,CSVGTGSGDTQYF
TRBJ1-5,TRBV5-5,.,.,CASSSGVSNQPQHF
TRBJ2-3,TRBV15,.,.,CATSRDQGGSGTDTQYF
TRBJ2-7,TRBV5-1,TRBD1,.,CASSILQGGYEQYF
TRBJ1-1,TRBV5-1,TRBD1,.,CASSSSGTGNTEAFF
TRBJ1-3,TRBV6-6,.,few,CASSSQDSGNTIYF
TRBJ2-2,TRBV19,.,.,CASSRALLSGELFF
TRBJ2-3,TRBV6-6,.,.,CASSYQGSRTDTQYF
TRBJ2-7,TRBV6-6,.,.,CASSAGAPPEQYF
TRBJ1-4,TRBV5-5,TRBD1,.,CASSRDRVLEKLFF
TRBJ1-1,TRBV9,TRBD1,.,CASSPRTGFTEAFF
TRBJ2-7,TRBV5-1,.,.,CASSLGQHSYEQYF
TRBJ2-1,TRBV18,TRBD1,.,CASRGQGNYNEQFF
TRBJ2-1,TRBV11-3,.,.,CASSWYRDNNEQFF
TRBJ1-3,TRBV2,.,.,CASSLGRAGNTIYF
TRBJ1-1,TRBV10-3,TRBD1,.,CAISENDRGRTEAFF
TRBJ1-5,TRBV5-5,TRBD1,.,CASSRTGGGGGNQPQHF
TRBJ1-1,TRBV27,.,.,CASSLQGLTEAFF
TRBJ1-5,TRBV6-5,.,medium-sized,CASSYGQGSNQPQHF
TRBJ2-2,TRBV7-9,TRBD2,.,CASSLVLAGDYGELFF
TRBJ1-2,TRBV27,TRBD1,.,CATTKSQGSYGYTF
TRBJ1-3,TRBV6-1,.,.,CASRKRGSSGNTIYF